Listed below are T cell receptor beta chains from one sample, sequenced in a study of shared clonotypes between healthy human individuals. Sequencing was performed with immunoSEQ multiplex PCR; in TCRdb, only in-frame clones are kept and a portion is missing. Among over 1.5 million clones listed, 95% to 99% were seen once. Sequenced sample: naive CD4+ T cells sorted from blood. The receptors here all came from a man aged 25-45 years in good health. Both conserved end residues are trimmed from each CDR3. Fields, in order: V gene, D gene, J gene, CDR3 protein. The D gene is left open where the match is weak.

TRBV5-4	TRBD2	TRBJ2-7	ASSFPAGSLY
TRBV5-1	TRBD1	TRBJ1-2	ASSHGQGRLGYT
TRBV5-1	-	TRBJ2-1	ASISDSSYNEQF
TRBV21-1	-	TRBJ2-7	AARGGKWSREQY
TRBV15	-	TRBJ2-3	ATSRDPGTTQY
TRBV19	TRBD2	TRBJ2-1	ASSIRLAAQRVNEQF
TRBV5-1	-	TRBJ2-7	ASSLNLQPISYEQY
TRBV27	-	TRBJ2-5	ASRTGYQETQY
TRBV29-1	-	TRBJ2-7	SVGTPAYEQY
TRBV27	-	TRBJ2-4	ASPPPLAKNIQY
TRBV5-4	-	TRBJ1-5	ASSPEAWGPQH
TRBV28	-	TRBJ1-2	ASSSPTRYYYGYT
TRBV2	-	TRBJ2-7	ASREYRAYEQY
TRBV18	TRBD1	TRBJ2-7	ASSPLPTGDFHEQY
TRBV5-1	TRBD2	TRBJ2-7	ASSSVVAGGYEQY